Sequencing of this T cell receptor beta chain was carried out in a study of blood T cell repertoires in COVID-19. At the level of the study: Samples representing acute and convalescent COVID-19 were sourced from the United States, Italy and Spain. In each case, the material was cDNA or gDNA derived from T cells, B-cell-depleted T cells, or PBMCs.

Only a few counts were recorded for this clone. Per the original methods: Quantification of nucleated cells was approximated via reference gene primer amplification. Sequenced by immunoSEQ multiplex PCR; TCRdb stores in-frame clones only, minus some. That table gives V, J and clone size, and the DNA gave D and trimming. The sample records a few hundred thousand clones, around 86% being singletons. The sequencing input was peripheral blood. This TCR came from a human donor in a cohort sampled during active COVID-19.

As DNA, the CDR3 is TGTGCCAGCAGTCCGGGACTCAACTATGGCTACACCTTC. This encodes CASSPGLNYGYTF. This rearrangement joins TRBV6-4 to TRBJ1-2; D possibly corresponds to TRBD1 (5 bases). Trimming stripped 5 bases from V and 2 bases from J, with 9 bases between. The CDR3 covers 13 residues. Germline V lookup: CDR1 MRHNA, CDR2 SNTAGT.